This T cell receptor beta chain was identified during a study of identical twins. One entry per CDR3 protein results from TCRdb running MiXCR on the 5' RACE reads. The repertoire holds 500,000 or so distinct CDR3 sequences, with around 15% as singletons. CDR3 size: 15 residues. The germline V gene has CDR1 MNHEY and CDR2 SMNVEV (reference sequence). J lost 0 bases, V lost 3 bases, and 5 bases had no gene match. This same sample was also part of a study on yellow fever vaccine responses in identical twins.

The V and J genes are TRBV27 and TRBJ2-7; 7 nucleotides match TRBD2. Sequenced input: CD4+ T cells sorted from blood. This receptor was obtained from a woman between 18 and 29 years old in good health. CDR3 protein: CASSFSLADSYEQYF. CDR3 in DNA: TGTGCCAGCAGTTTTTCCCTAGCGGACTCCTACGAGCAGTACTTC.